These T cell receptor beta chains were read from a single sample in a study of OX40 agonist ivuxolimab in advanced cancers. The repertoire was sequenced with immunoSEQ multiplex PCR; TCRdb's copy has only in-frame clones and lacks some. The sample has tens of thousands of clones, approximately 87% seen once. The specimen was CD4+ or CD8+ T cells sorted from blood, collected in a trial of the OX40 agonist ivuxolimab. These receptors were collected from an adult with an advanced solid tumor such as melanoma, head and neck, liver or kidney cancer. The CDR3 runs from the conserved cysteine through the conserved F or W. Each record gives: CDR3 protein, CDR3 DNA, J gene, D gene, clone size, V gene. A D gene is named only where the DNA matches it firmly. Where a row states a size, it is once, few, many or the class of an expanded clone; other rows omit it.

CASSLVVTGGLETQYF TGTGCCAGCAGCTTAGTAGTGACAGGGGGTTTAGAGACCCAGTACTTC TRBJ2-5 TRBD1 . TRBV7-6
CASTWPATRDRTLVYEQYF TGTGCCAGTACCTGGCCTGCCACAAGGGACAGAACCTTGGTCTACGAGCAGTACTTC TRBJ2-7 TRBD1 . TRBV19
CASSLVESAPDTQYF TGTGCCAGCAGCTTAGTCGAAAGCGCGCCAGATACGCAGTATTTT TRBJ2-3 . . TRBV7-2
CASSPVRAPETQYF TGTGCCAGCTCACCAGTCAGGGCTCCAGAGACCCAGTACTTC TRBJ2-5 . . TRBV18
CAWGGRERQKLFF TGTGCCTGGGGGGGCAGGGAGAGGCAAAAACTGTTTTTT TRBJ1-4 . once TRBV30
CASSDPGSTEAFF TGTGCCAGCAGCGACCCGGGTAGTACCGAAGCTTTCTTT TRBJ1-1 . . TRBV5-4
CASSPQLNVGGRGGTDTQYF TGTGCCAGCAGTCCCCAGTTAAACGTCGGGGGAAGAGGGGGTACAGATACGCAGTATTTT TRBJ2-3 . . TRBV5-5
CASSRTYSGESQPQHF TGTGCCAGCAGTCGAACATACTCAGGGGAAAGTCAGCCCCAGCATTTT TRBJ1-5 . once TRBV27
CASSLVSNTEAFF TGTGCCAGCAGTTTAGTCTCGAACACTGAAGCTTTCTTT TRBJ1-1 . . TRBV28
CASSSPWTGRGTDTQYF TGTGCCAGCAGCTCCCCATGGACAGGGAGGGGAACAGATACGCAGTATTTT TRBJ2-3 . once TRBV7-3
CASSPGTGGGQPQHF TGTGCCAGCAGCCCGGGGACAGGGGGCGGTCAGCCCCAGCATTTT TRBJ1-5 TRBD1 . TRBV7-2
CASSQDAGYGYTF TGCGCCAGCAGCCAAGATGCCGGCTATGGCTACACCTTC TRBJ1-2 . . TRBV4-3
CASSLDGGGEGPQHF TGTGCCAGCAGTTTGGACGGCGGAGGGGAGGGGCCCCAGCATTTT TRBJ1-5 . . TRBV2
CASRSTVQETQYF TGTGCCAGCAGGAGTACAGTCCAAGAGACCCAGTACTTC TRBJ2-5 . . TRBV28
CASMWGKNTGELFF TGTGCCAGCATGTGGGGGAAGAACACCGGGGAGCTGTTTTTT TRBJ2-2 . . TRBV2
CASSLRTGSTGELFF TGTGCCAGCAGCTTAAGGACAGGGTCCACCGGGGAGCTGTTTTTT TRBJ2-2 TRBD1 . TRBV7-3
CASSAFAPTSRGAWGLSEQFF TGCGCCAGCAGCGCATTCGCCCCGACCTCGAGGGGGGCCTGGGGGCTAAGTGAGCAGTTCTTC TRBJ2-1 . . TRBV4-1
CASSVRQGGGYTF TGCGCCAGCAGTGTGCGTCAGGGTGGCGGCTACACCTTC TRBJ1-2 . . TRBV10-2
CASSMRNDQPQHF TGTGCCAGTAGTATGAGGAACGATCAGCCCCAGCATTTT TRBJ1-5 . . TRBV19
CAISETSGSEQYF TGTGCCATCAGTGAAACTAGCGGGAGCGAGCAGTACTTC TRBJ2-7 TRBD2 . TRBV10-3
CASSLGRGVTEAFF TGTGCCAGTAGTCTGGGCAGGGGGGTGACTGAAGCTTTCTTT TRBJ1-1 TRBD1 once TRBV19
CASSQVGRVGYTF TGCGCCAGCAGCCAAGTCGGCAGGGTCGGCTACACCTTC TRBJ1-2 . . TRBV4-1
CASSSSGGSTEAFF TGTGCCAGCAGCTCCTCTGGGGGCAGCACTGAAGCTTTCTTT TRBJ1-1 . . TRBV7-8
CASSLTGYPGELFF TGCGCCAGCAGCCTTACAGGGTACCCCGGGGAGCTGTTTTTT TRBJ2-2 . . TRBV5-1
CASSHRDIYNQPQHF TGTGCCAGTAGTCACCGGGACATCTACAATCAGCCCCAGCATTTT TRBJ1-5 . . TRBV19
CASRTLGSLPRAKNIQYF TGTGCCAGCCGGACGCTTGGATCGTTGCCCCGAGCCAAAAACATTCAGTACTTC TRBJ2-4 . . TRBV2
CASSLGGGYTF TGTGCCAGCTCTCTAGGGGGTGGCTACACCTTC TRBJ1-2 . . TRBV13
CASRYSGTGAEAFF TGTGCCAGCAGGTATTCCGGGACAGGGGCTGAAGCTTTCTTT TRBJ1-1 TRBD1 . TRBV6-5
CASSLAWGRETQYF TGTGCCAGCAGCTTGGCCTGGGGGCGGGAGACCCAGTACTTC TRBJ2-5 . . TRBV5-4
CASSDHGYEGYGTEAFF TGCGCCAGCAGTGACCATGGGTACGAAGGGTATGGCACTGAAGCTTTCTTT TRBJ1-1 . . TRBV10-2
CASSDPSPVNYGYTF TGTGCCAGCAGTGACCCAAGCCCAGTCAACTATGGCTACACCTTC TRBJ1-2 . . TRBV6-1
CATSDRPDYGYTF TGCGCCACCTCCGACCGACCCGACTATGGCTACACCTTC TRBJ1-2 . . TRBV5-1
CASSKRQNNEQFF TGTGCCAGCAGTAAGCGGCAAAACAATGAGCAGTTCTTC TRBJ2-1 . . TRBV6-5
CAWGTSGSNEQFF TGTGCCTGGGGGACTAGCGGGTCCAATGAGCAGTTCTTC TRBJ2-1 TRBD2 . TRBV30
CASSPLGKRNTGELFF TGTGCCAGCAGCCCATTGGGGAAAAGGAACACCGGGGAGCTGTTTTTT TRBJ2-2 . . TRBV5-6
CASSLRPPSGSYNEQFF TGTGCCAGCAGTTTACGGCCCCCTAGCGGATCTTACAATGAGCAGTTCTTC TRBJ2-1 TRBD2 . TRBV27
CASSPNQGSGNTIYF TGTGCCAGCTCACCAAACCAGGGCTCTGGAAACACCATATATTTT TRBJ1-3 . . TRBV18
CASSLGPSRAGNTIYF TGTGCCAGCAGCTTAGGCCCCTCCAGGGCTGGAAACACCATATATTTT TRBJ1-3 . . TRBV7-2
CATSRGSETVSYEQYF TGTGCCACCAGCAGAGGTTCCGAGACTGTTTCCTACGAGCAGTACTTC TRBJ2-7 . . TRBV15
CASSVGTSGLADTQYF TGTGCCAGCAGCGTAGGGACTAGCGGGCTTGCAGATACGCAGTATTTT TRBJ2-3 TRBD2 once TRBV9
CASSRHGTGGGQPQHF TGTGCCAGCAGTCGACACGGGACAGGGGGCGGTCAGCCCCAGCATTTT TRBJ1-5 TRBD1 once TRBV28
CASSAWGGDYEQYF TGTGCCAGCAGTGCCTGGGGTGGGGACTACGAGCAGTACTTC TRBJ2-7 . . TRBV25-1
CASRVNRGFNTEAFF TGTGCCAGCAGAGTCAACAGGGGCTTCAACACTGAAGCTTTCTTT TRBJ1-1 TRBD1 . TRBV6-1
CASSLGQIYNEQFF TGTGCCAGCAGCTTAGGTCAGATTTACAATGAGCAGTTCTTC TRBJ2-1 . . TRBV7-2
CSAPGRNYGYTF TGCAGCGCCCCGGGGAGGAACTATGGCTACACCTTC TRBJ1-2 . . TRBV29-1
CASSQLKGQPQHF TGCGCCAGCAGCCAACTTAAGGGTCAGCCCCAGCATTTT TRBJ1-5 . . TRBV4-3
CASSAGAGRVSDTDTQYF TGCGCCAGCAGTGCTGGAGCGGGACGGGTCAGTGACACAGATACGCAGTATTTT TRBJ2-3 TRBD2 . TRBV10-1
CSAQWGRETQYF TGCAGCGCCCAATGGGGAAGGGAGACCCAGTACTTC TRBJ2-5 . . TRBV29-1
CASSLEGLSAAEQYF TGCGCCAGCAGCTTGGAGGGCTTGAGTGCAGCCGAGCAGTACTTC TRBJ2-7 . . TRBV5-1
CARSPMGQFSSNSGNTIYF TGTGCCAGAAGCCCCATGGGACAGTTTTCATCCAACTCTGGAAACACCATATATTTT TRBJ1-3 TRBD1 . TRBV5-3
CASSPQRAGINYGYTF TGCGCCAGCAGCCCCCAGAGGGCAGGAATTAACTATGGCTACACCTTC TRBJ1-2 . . TRBV4-1
CASSFGRGQETQYF TGCGCCAGCAGCTTCGGGCGGGGCCAAGAGACCCAGTACTTC TRBJ2-5 . . TRBV5-1
CATHPGRIYGYTF TGTGCCACCCATCCGGGACGGATCTATGGCTACACCTTC TRBJ1-2 . . TRBV19